The T cell receptor (beta chain) described here comes from a study of T-cell reconstitution after alpha-beta-depleted transplantation in children. Overall study results and limits: Several hundred expanded graft clones reportedly were the source of alpha-beta T cells about two months after transplant. After one year, T-cell counts and TCRbeta diversity mostly came from new T cells. Recipient T cells and thymic progenitors that survived were the source of the high TCRbeta diversity seen at day 60 in some patients.

Trimming removed 6 bases from V and 6 bases from J, with 12 bases in between. This CDR3 region has 12 residues. Unique molecular identifiers tagged the TCRbeta library. Each CDR3 protein is one row after TCRdb ran MiXCR on the PCR reads. The table lists just under 350,000 distinct CDR3 sequences, around 15% of them singletons. In its sample, this clonotype was seen a few times. Its specificity is not known. This sample comprised PBMCs, mostly from graft donor cells, obtained 360 days after TCRalphabeta/CD19-depleted stem cell transplant. The V gene is TRBV12-3 or TRBV12-4, the J gene TRBJ2-7; D call uncertain. The sequence was obtained from a male patient between 2 and 9 years old who had a stem cell transplant for acute lymphoblastic leukemia, so the T cells may come from the graft donor. The CDR3 region is CASSLTPFEQYF. CDR3 in DNA: TGTGCCAGCAGCCTTACACCATTCGAGCAGTACTTC.